Listed below are T cell receptor beta chains from one sample, sequenced in a study of cytomegalovirus exposure and HLA in healthy donors. Only in-frame clones appear in the TCRdb table, and some are missing; sequencing was by immunoSEQ multiplex PCR. The sample lists roughly 200,000 clones, just under 80% occurring once. Specimen: PBMCs. The receptors come from a female donor in good health and CMV-seronegative. The CDR3 runs from the conserved cysteine through the conserved F or W. Fields, in order: J gene, clone size, CDR3 length, D gene, V gene, CDR3 protein, CDR3 DNA. The D gene is left open where the match is weak. Not every row has a clone size; where given, it reads once, few, many or a size class.

J gene: TRBJ2-2
clone size: NA
CDR3 length: 17
D gene: TRBD1
V gene: TRBV18
CDR3 protein: CASSKDRTPSNTGELFF
CDR3 DNA: TGTGCCAGCTCAAAGGACAGGACCCCTTCGAACACCGGGGAGCTGTTTTTT

J gene: TRBJ1-1
clone size: NA
CDR3 length: 15
D gene: NA
V gene: TRBV9
CDR3 protein: CASSTHSSGDTEAFF
CDR3 DNA: TGTGCCAGCAGCACCCATTCTTCGGGGGACACTGAAGCTTTCTTT

J gene: TRBJ2-2
clone size: NA
CDR3 length: 16
D gene: NA
V gene: TRBV2
CDR3 protein: CASSEEGTSNTGELFF
CDR3 DNA: TGTGCCAGCAGTGAAGAGGGGACTTCGAACACCGGGGAGCTGTTTTTT

J gene: TRBJ2-7
clone size: NA
CDR3 length: 15
D gene: TRBD2
V gene: TRBV5-1
CDR3 protein: CASSPGRGEGYEQYF
CDR3 DNA: TGCGCCAGCAGCCCGGGGCGCGGGGAGGGATACGAGCAGTACTTC

J gene: TRBJ2-3
clone size: NA
CDR3 length: 15
D gene: NA
V gene: TRBV5-1
CDR3 protein: CASSLAAGRTDTQYF
CDR3 DNA: TGCGCCAGCAGCTTGGCCGCTGGGCGCACAGATACGCAGTATTTT

J gene: TRBJ1-1
clone size: NA
CDR3 length: 15
D gene: TRBD1
V gene: TRBV6-6
CDR3 protein: CASSSQDRGFTEAFF
CDR3 DNA: TGTGCCAGCAGTTCACAAGACAGGGGGTTCACTGAAGCTTTCTTT

J gene: TRBJ2-2
clone size: NA
CDR3 length: 15
D gene: NA
V gene: TRBV6-1
CDR3 protein: CASGRVSGSTGELFF
CDR3 DNA: TGTGCCAGCGGTCGGGTTAGCGGTAGCACCGGGGAGCTGTTTTTT

J gene: TRBJ1-3
clone size: NA
CDR3 length: 15
D gene: NA
V gene: TRBV29-1
CDR3 protein: CSVVGEGISGNTIYF
CDR3 DNA: TGCAGCGTCGTCGGGGAGGGAATCTCTGGAAACACCATATATTTT

J gene: TRBJ2-7
clone size: NA
CDR3 length: 12
D gene: NA
V gene: TRBV13
CDR3 protein: CASSFGAYEQYF
CDR3 DNA: TGTGCCAGCAGCTTCGGGGCCTACGAGCAGTACTTC

J gene: TRBJ2-2
clone size: few
CDR3 length: 16
D gene: TRBD1
V gene: TRBV10-3
CDR3 protein: CAISGGTGGNTGELFF
CDR3 DNA: TGTGCCATCAGCGGTGGGACAGGGGGCAACACCGGGGAGCTGTTTTTT

J gene: TRBJ2-2
clone size: few
CDR3 length: 17
D gene: TRBD2
V gene: TRBV4-2
CDR3 protein: CASSQDWSGGYTGELFF
CDR3 DNA: TGTGCCAGCAGCCAAGATTGGAGCGGGGGTTACACCGGGGAGCTGTTTTTT

J gene: TRBJ2-7
clone size: NA
CDR3 length: 13
D gene: TRBD2
V gene: TRBV7-2
CDR3 protein: CASSPGLAGEQYF
CDR3 DNA: TGTGCCAGCAGCCCCGGACTAGCGGGAGAGCAGTACTTC

J gene: TRBJ2-1
clone size: NA
CDR3 length: 13
D gene: NA
V gene: TRBV19
CDR3 protein: CASSRDNYNEQFF
CDR3 DNA: TGTGCCAGTAGTAGGGACAATTACAATGAGCAGTTCTTC

J gene: TRBJ1-5
clone size: NA
CDR3 length: 15
D gene: TRBD1
V gene: TRBV4-1
CDR3 protein: CASSHGQGLNQPQHF
CDR3 DNA: TGCGCCAGCAGCCACGGACAGGGCCTAAATCAGCCCCAGCATTTT

J gene: TRBJ1-3
clone size: NA
CDR3 length: 15
D gene: TRBD1
V gene: TRBV4-2
CDR3 protein: CASSPGQVSGNTIYF
CDR3 DNA: TGTGCCAGCAGCCCAGGACAGGTCTCTGGAAACACCATATATTTT

J gene: TRBJ1-1
clone size: NA
CDR3 length: 16
D gene: TRBD1
V gene: TRBV7-9
CDR3 protein: CASSLPAGGMNTEAFF
CDR3 DNA: TGTGCCAGCAGCTTACCGGCAGGGGGAATGAACACTGAAGCTTTCTTT

J gene: TRBJ2-6
clone size: NA
CDR3 length: 15
D gene: NA
V gene: TRBV5-1
CDR3 protein: CASSLVRLGANVLTF
CDR3 DNA: TGCGCCAGCAGCTTGGTTCGGTTGGGGGCCAACGTCCTGACTTTC

J gene: TRBJ1-3
clone size: NA
CDR3 length: 13
D gene: NA
V gene: TRBV6-5
CDR3 protein: CASTELSGNTIYF
CDR3 DNA: TGTGCCAGTACAGAACTCTCTGGAAACACCATATATTTT

J gene: TRBJ2-1
clone size: NA
CDR3 length: 13
D gene: NA
V gene: TRBV27
CDR3 protein: CASSLILYNEQFF
CDR3 DNA: TGTGCCAGCAGTTTAATCTTATACAATGAGCAGTTCTTC

J gene: TRBJ2-5
clone size: NA
CDR3 length: 15
D gene: TRBD2
V gene: TRBV2
CDR3 protein: CASSEGGLGQETQYF
CDR3 DNA: TGTGCCAGCAGTGAAGGGGGACTAGGTCAAGAGACCCAGTACTTC

J gene: TRBJ2-7
clone size: NA
CDR3 length: 15
D gene: TRBD1
V gene: TRBV28
CDR3 protein: CASSFLPGGAYEQYF
CDR3 DNA: TGTGCCAGCAGTTTTCTTCCAGGGGGCGCCTACGAGCAGTACTTC

J gene: TRBJ1-1
clone size: NA
CDR3 length: 12
D gene: TRBD1
V gene: TRBV7-8
CDR3 protein: CASSPQGAEAFF
CDR3 DNA: TGTGCCAGCAGCCCGCAGGGGGCTGAAGCTTTCTTT

J gene: TRBJ2-3
clone size: NA
CDR3 length: 16
D gene: TRBD1
V gene: TRBV5-4
CDR3 protein: CASSLGQGAQADTQYF
CDR3 DNA: TGTGCCAGCAGCTTGGGACAGGGGGCGCAGGCGGATACGCAGTATTTT

J gene: TRBJ2-3
clone size: NA
CDR3 length: 15
D gene: TRBD2
V gene: TRBV19
CDR3 protein: CASSRLAASTDTQYF
CDR3 DNA: TGTGCCAGTAGTCGACTAGCGGCTAGCACAGATACGCAGTATTTT

J gene: TRBJ1-2
clone size: once
CDR3 length: 16
D gene: NA
V gene: TRBV28
CDR3 protein: CASSFEAVQPNYGYTF
CDR3 DNA: TGTGCCAGCAGCTTCGAGGCGGTACAACCTAACTATGGCTACACCTTC

J gene: TRBJ2-7
clone size: once
CDR3 length: 13
D gene: NA
V gene: TRBV7-8
CDR3 protein: CASSLDIGGFSYF
CDR3 DNA: TGTGCCAGCAGCTTAGATATCGGGGGTTTCTCGTACTTC